The sequence of this T cell receptor (beta chain) was determined in a study of shared clonotypes between healthy human individuals. Details on this clone: No antigen is known for it. Other DNA sequences from this sample encode an identical CDR3 as well.

Over several immunoSEQ plates, each subset's genomic DNA was distributed in even portions. Here immunoSEQ multiplex PCR was the method, and the copy in TCRdb shows in-frame clones only, minus some. Seen here are more than 2,000,000 clones, around nine tenths observed once, and the top ten hold over 0.12%. Study-wide results and limits: Several donors had approximately 4.6% of their naive CD4 clonotypes in common. What naive subsets generally showed was a larger estimated richness than memory subsets showed.

The CD4+ fraction was divided into a CD45RA+ naive subset and a CD45RA-negative memory subset. V lost 4 bases, J lost 1 base, and 6 bases stayed unmatched. This CDR3 has 15 amino acids. CDR1 SGHRS and CDR2 YFSETQ come from the germline V gene. The source is a man between 18 and 29 years old in good health. The gene calls are TRBV5-1 and TRBJ2-5; the match to TRBD1 covers 8 bases. The sequencing input was naive CD4+ T cells sorted from blood. Subset indicated: CD45RA+ positively selected. This chain's CDR3 is CASSTGQGSQETQYF. For the CDR3, the DNA is TGCGCCAGCAGCACCGGACAGGGTAGCCAAGAGACCCAGTACTTC.